This is a list of T cell receptor beta chains from one sample in a study of cytotoxic CD8 clonotypes in ibrutinib-treated CLL. Here immunoSEQ multiplex PCR was the method, and the copy in TCRdb shows in-frame clones only, minus some. The sample carries 75,000 to 80,000 clones, around 78% recorded once. Material: PBMCs, obtained after 24 months of ibrutinib treatment. The source of these receptors is a human donor with chronic lymphocytic leukemia. Both conserved end residues are part of each CDR3. Each record gives: D gene, clone size, V gene, J gene, CDR3 protein, CDR3 DNA. A D gene is named only where the DNA matches it firmly. Expanded clones are given a class, and other clones once, few, many or no size at all.

d_gene: .; abundance: .; v_gene: TRBV2; j_gene: TRBJ2-7; CDR3aa: CASSEQGRPLREQYF; CDR3nt: TGTGCCAGCAGTGAACAGGGCCGTCCTCTCCGGGAGCAGTACTTC
d_gene: .; abundance: .; v_gene: TRBV2; j_gene: TRBJ2-1; CDR3aa: CASSLEGPGDEQFF; CDR3nt: TGTGCCAGCAGTCTCGAGGGGCCTGGGGATGAGCAGTTCTTC
d_gene: .; abundance: .; v_gene: TRBV10-3; j_gene: TRBJ2-3; CDR3aa: CAISPGPDTQYF; CDR3nt: TGTGCCATCAGTCCGGGACCAGATACGCAGTATTTT
d_gene: .; abundance: few; v_gene: TRBV18; j_gene: TRBJ1-2; CDR3aa: CASSFGRYGYTF; CDR3nt: TGTGCCAGCTCATTCGGACGGTATGGCTACACCTTC
d_gene: .; abundance: .; v_gene: TRBV5-1; j_gene: TRBJ2-4; CDR3aa: CASSLTLAKNIQYF; CDR3nt: TGCGCCAGCAGCTTGACCCTAGCCAAAAACATTCAGTACTTC
d_gene: TRBD1; abundance: .; v_gene: TRBV7-2; j_gene: TRBJ1-1; CDR3aa: CASRSGQRNTEAFF; CDR3nt: TGTGCCAGCAGGTCGGGACAGAGGAACACTGAAGCTTTCTTT
d_gene: .; abundance: .; v_gene: TRBV18; j_gene: TRBJ2-2; CDR3aa: CASSPRRAGTGELFF; CDR3nt: TGTGCCAGCTCACCTAGGAGGGCTGGGACCGGGGAGCTGTTTTTT
d_gene: .; abundance: .; v_gene: TRBV19; j_gene: TRBJ2-2; CDR3aa: CASRFFGLNTGELFF; CDR3nt: TGTGCCAGTAGATTCTTTGGACTGAACACCGGGGAGCTGTTTTTT
d_gene: TRBD2; abundance: .; v_gene: TRBV6-1; j_gene: TRBJ2-5; CDR3aa: CASSEISGTYQETQYF; CDR3nt: TGTGCCAGCAGTGAAATTAGCGGGACCTACCAAGAGACCCAGTACTTC
d_gene: TRBD2; abundance: .; v_gene: TRBV4-2; j_gene: TRBJ2-3; CDR3aa: CASSQPGLAGGDTDTQYF; CDR3nt: TGTGCCAGCAGCCAACCGGGACTAGCGGGTGGGGACACAGATACGCAGTATTTT
d_gene: .; abundance: few; v_gene: TRBV29-1; j_gene: TRBJ2-2; CDR3aa: CSVLRVFGGELFF; CDR3nt: TGCAGCGTCCTCAGGGTTTTCGGCGGGGAGCTGTTTTTT
d_gene: .; abundance: .; v_gene: TRBV28; j_gene: TRBJ1-2; CDR3aa: CASREGGYGYTF; CDR3nt: TGTGCCAGCAGGGAGGGTGGCTATGGCTACACCTTC
d_gene: .; abundance: .; v_gene: TRBV28; j_gene: TRBJ1-2; CDR3aa: CASSRDGNYGYTF; CDR3nt: TGTGCCAGCAGTCGGGACGGTAACTATGGCTACACCTTC
d_gene: TRBD1; abundance: .; v_gene: TRBV5-1; j_gene: TRBJ2-1; CDR3aa: CASSFGQGNNEQFF; CDR3nt: TGCGCCAGCAGCTTCGGACAGGGGAACAATGAGCAGTTCTTC
d_gene: .; abundance: .; v_gene: TRBV19; j_gene: TRBJ2-5; CDR3aa: CASSIPVEGRQETQYF; CDR3nt: TGTGCCAGTAGTATCCCAGTGGAAGGGAGGCAAGAGACCCAGTACTTC
d_gene: .; abundance: .; v_gene: TRBV2; j_gene: TRBJ2-2; CDR3aa: CASSREGSGNTGELFF; CDR3nt: TGTGCCAGCAGCCGCGAGGGGTCAGGAAACACCGGGGAGCTGTTTTTT
d_gene: TRBD2; abundance: .; v_gene: TRBV28; j_gene: TRBJ2-2; CDR3aa: CASRPLAGVLSGTGELFF; CDR3nt: TGTGCCAGCAGACCCCTAGCGGGAGTTCTATCGGGGACCGGGGAGCTGTTTTTT
d_gene: .; abundance: .; v_gene: TRBV7-9; j_gene: TRBJ1-4; CDR3aa: CASSLASGLRNEKLFF; CDR3nt: TGTGCCAGCAGCTTAGCGTCGGGGTTGCGGAATGAAAAACTGTTTTTT
d_gene: TRBD2; abundance: .; v_gene: TRBV7-9; j_gene: TRBJ2-5; CDR3aa: CASSRAPLAGVGETQYF; CDR3nt: TGTGCCAGCAGCCGTGCCCCACTAGCGGGGGTGGGGGAGACCCAGTACTTC
d_gene: .; abundance: .; v_gene: TRBV7-3; j_gene: TRBJ2-1; CDR3aa: CASSFSGANEQFF; CDR3nt: TGTGCCAGCAGCTTTTCAGGGGCCAATGAGCAGTTCTTC
d_gene: .; abundance: .; v_gene: TRBV2; j_gene: TRBJ2-7; CDR3aa: CASSRRSSYEQYF; CDR3nt: TGTGCCAGCAGTCGGAGGAGCTCCTACGAGCAGTACTTC
d_gene: .; abundance: .; v_gene: TRBV6-1; j_gene: TRBJ2-7; CDR3aa: CASSEYELVVF; CDR3nt: TGTGCCAGCAGTGAATACGAACTAGTGGTCTTC
d_gene: TRBD2; abundance: .; v_gene: TRBV6-5; j_gene: TRBJ2-1; CDR3aa: CASSPTSGRGEQFF; CDR3nt: TGTGCCAGCAGCCCGACTAGCGGGAGAGGTGAGCAGTTCTTC
d_gene: .; abundance: .; v_gene: TRBV28; j_gene: TRBJ2-3; CDR3aa: CASMKVPSSTDTQYF; CDR3nt: TGTGCCAGCATGAAAGTTCCAAGTAGCACAGATACGCAGTATTTT
d_gene: .; abundance: .; v_gene: TRBV5-1; j_gene: TRBJ2-1; CDR3aa: CASSLAPTKQFF; CDR3nt: TGCGCCAGCAGCTTGGCCCCAACAAAGCAGTTCTTC
d_gene: TRBD2; abundance: .; v_gene: TRBV5-1; j_gene: TRBJ2-1; CDR3aa: CASSSEGIAGGLLQFF; CDR3nt: TGCGCCAGCAGCTCCGAGGGGATAGCGGGAGGGCTATTGCAGTTCTTC
d_gene: TRBD2; abundance: .; v_gene: TRBV9; j_gene: TRBJ2-7; CDR3aa: CASSPRGGGLSYEQYF; CDR3nt: TGTGCCAGCAGTCCACGTGGCGGGGGACTCTCCTACGAGCAGTACTTC
d_gene: .; abundance: .; v_gene: TRBV5-1; j_gene: TRBJ2-7; CDR3aa: CASSLVGRDLHGQYF; CDR3nt: TGCGCCAGCAGTCTCGTCGGCCGGGACCTCCACGGGCAGTACTTC
d_gene: TRBD1; abundance: .; v_gene: TRBV28; j_gene: TRBJ1-5; CDR3aa: CASSLPLTGYSNQPQHF; CDR3nt: TGTGCCAGCAGTTTACCCCTGACAGGGTATAGCAATCAGCCCCAGCATTTT
d_gene: TRBD1; abundance: .; v_gene: TRBV9; j_gene: TRBJ2-5; CDR3aa: CASSVSGQDHQETQYF; CDR3nt: TGTGCCAGCAGCGTAAGCGGACAGGACCACCAAGAGACCCAGTACTTC
d_gene: TRBD2; abundance: .; v_gene: TRBV2; j_gene: TRBJ2-1; CDR3aa: CASSPTSGTIDEQFF; CDR3nt: TGTGCCAGCAGTCCGACTAGCGGAACAATCGATGAGCAGTTCTTC
d_gene: TRBD1; abundance: .; v_gene: TRBV6-1; j_gene: TRBJ2-1; CDR3aa: CASRGTGTGHNEQFF; CDR3nt: TGTGCCAGCAGGGGAACCGGGACAGGACACAATGAGCAGTTCTTC
d_gene: .; abundance: .; v_gene: TRBV6-1; j_gene: TRBJ2-7; CDR3aa: CASSEASGGIYEQYF; CDR3nt: TGTGCCAGCAGTGAAGCGTCAGGGGGGATTTACGAGCAGTACTTC
d_gene: TRBD2; abundance: once; v_gene: TRBV30; j_gene: TRBJ2-5; CDR3aa: CAWRAAGGPGTRKTQYF; CDR3nt: TGTGCCTGGAGGGCAGCGGGAGGGCCGGGGACAAGAAAGACCCAGTACTTC
d_gene: .; abundance: .; v_gene: TRBV6-1; j_gene: TRBJ1-2; CDR3aa: CASRADSSFYGYTF; CDR3nt: TGTGCCAGCAGAGCAGACAGCTCTTTCTATGGCTACACCTTC
d_gene: .; abundance: .; v_gene: TRBV5-4; j_gene: TRBJ1-4; CDR3aa: CASSSRPGQHNEKLFF; CDR3nt: TGTGCCAGCAGCTCTCGTCCCGGACAGCATAATGAAAAACTGTTTTTT
d_gene: .; abundance: .; v_gene: TRBV29-1; j_gene: TRBJ2-1; CDR3aa: CSVGPYNEQFF; CDR3nt: TGCAGCGTGGGACCCTACAATGAGCAGTTCTTC
d_gene: TRBD1; abundance: few; v_gene: TRBV27; j_gene: TRBJ2-7; CDR3aa: CASSPRDRASGEQYF; CDR3nt: TGTGCCAGCAGTCCTCGGGACAGGGCCTCAGGTGAGCAGTACTTC
d_gene: TRBD2; abundance: .; v_gene: TRBV27; j_gene: TRBJ2-3; CDR3aa: CASRSSGGGDTQYF; CDR3nt: TGTGCCAGCAGATCTAGCGGGGGAGGAGATACGCAGTATTTT
d_gene: .; abundance: .; v_gene: TRBV2; j_gene: TRBJ2-2; CDR3aa: CASTRFANTGELFF; CDR3nt: TGTGCCAGCACAAGGTTCGCGAACACCGGGGAGCTGTTTTTT
d_gene: .; abundance: few; v_gene: TRBV9; j_gene: TRBJ2-5; CDR3aa: CASSPRERAQETQYF; CDR3nt: TGTGCCAGCAGCCCTCGTGAGCGGGCCCAAGAGACCCAGTACTTC
d_gene: TRBD1; abundance: .; v_gene: TRBV19; j_gene: TRBJ1-2; CDR3aa: CATSPGQGAPDYGYTF; CDR3nt: TGTGCCACCTCACCGGGACAGGGGGCTCCTGACTATGGCTACACCTTC
d_gene: TRBD1; abundance: .; v_gene: TRBV6-1; j_gene: TRBJ2-7; CDR3aa: CASSAGTAQSYEQYF; CDR3nt: TGTGCCAGCAGTGCCGGGACAGCCCAATCCTACGAGCAGTACTTC
d_gene: TRBD1; abundance: .; v_gene: TRBV28; j_gene: TRBJ2-1; CDR3aa: CASSMALGQVNEQFF; CDR3nt: TGTGCCAGCAGCATGGCCTTGGGACAGGTCAATGAGCAGTTCTTC
d_gene: .; abundance: .; v_gene: TRBV5-1; j_gene: TRBJ2-5; CDR3aa: CASSLQETQYF; CDR3nt: TGCGCCAGCAGCTTACAAGAGACCCAGTACTTC
d_gene: .; abundance: few; v_gene: TRBV28; j_gene: TRBJ1-5; CDR3aa: CASSLQGFQPQHF; CDR3nt: TGTGCCAGCAGTTTACAGGGCTTTCAGCCCCAGCATTTT
d_gene: .; abundance: .; v_gene: TRBV7-2; j_gene: TRBJ2-7; CDR3aa: CASSLRSPPTHEQYF; CDR3nt: TGTGCCAGCAGCTTGCGGAGCCCACCCACGCACGAGCAGTACTTC
d_gene: .; abundance: .; v_gene: TRBV7-2; j_gene: TRBJ2-5; CDR3aa: CASSLLVAETQYF; CDR3nt: TGTGCCAGCAGCTTACTAGTGGCAGAGACCCAGTACTTC
d_gene: .; abundance: .; v_gene: TRBV5-4; j_gene: TRBJ1-2; CDR3aa: CASSLLANYGYTF; CDR3nt: TGTGCCAGCAGCTTACTAGCTAACTATGGCTACACCTTC
d_gene: TRBD2; abundance: .; v_gene: TRBV19; j_gene: TRBJ2-6; CDR3aa: CASSKAGLAVYSGANVLTF; CDR3nt: TGTGCCAGTAGTAAAGCCGGGCTAGCGGTTTACTCTGGGGCCAACGTCCTGACTTTC
d_gene: .; abundance: .; v_gene: TRBV19; j_gene: TRBJ2-5; CDR3aa: CASSEQSQETQYF; CDR3nt: TGTGCCAGTAGTGAACAGTCCCAAGAGACCCAGTACTTC
d_gene: .; abundance: .; v_gene: TRBV18; j_gene: TRBJ2-7; CDR3aa: CASSPRPDYEQYF; CDR3nt: TGTGCCAGCTCACCCAGGCCAGATTACGAGCAGTACTTC
d_gene: .; abundance: .; v_gene: TRBV5-1; j_gene: TRBJ1-4; CDR3aa: CASSFLTNEKLFF; CDR3nt: TGCGCCAGCAGCTTTCTGACTAATGAAAAACTGTTTTTT
d_gene: .; abundance: .; v_gene: TRBV27; j_gene: TRBJ2-3; CDR3aa: CASSLSLGTADTQYF; CDR3nt: TGTGCCAGCAGTTTAAGCCTTGGGACTGCAGATACGCAGTATTTT
d_gene: TRBD2; abundance: few; v_gene: TRBV9; j_gene: TRBJ2-1; CDR3aa: CASSATGGGTPYNEQFF; CDR3nt: TGTGCCAGCAGCGCCACCGGGGGGGGGACCCCTTACAATGAGCAGTTCTTC
d_gene: .; abundance: .; v_gene: TRBV29-1; j_gene: TRBJ1-1; CDR3aa: CSAKDSWDTEAFF; CDR3nt: TGCAGCGCCAAGGACAGCTGGGACACTGAAGCTTTCTTT
d_gene: .; abundance: .; v_gene: TRBV5-5; j_gene: TRBJ2-3; CDR3aa: CASSGGVAPTDTQYF; CDR3nt: TGTGCCAGCAGCGGGGGAGTAGCCCCCACAGATACGCAGTATTTT
d_gene: TRBD2; abundance: .; v_gene: TRBV7-6; j_gene: TRBJ2-1; CDR3aa: CASSSEPSGLGQFF; CDR3nt: TGTGCCAGCAGCTCAGAACCTAGCGGCCTGGGGCAGTTCTTC
d_gene: .; abundance: .; v_gene: TRBV2; j_gene: TRBJ2-1; CDR3aa: CASNTKGEQFF; CDR3nt: TGTGCCAGCAACACAAAGGGCGAGCAGTTCTTC
d_gene: .; abundance: .; v_gene: TRBV7-9; j_gene: TRBJ1-4; CDR3aa: CASSLSEANEKLFF; CDR3nt: TGTGCCAGCAGCTTATCTGAAGCTAATGAAAAACTGTTTTTT